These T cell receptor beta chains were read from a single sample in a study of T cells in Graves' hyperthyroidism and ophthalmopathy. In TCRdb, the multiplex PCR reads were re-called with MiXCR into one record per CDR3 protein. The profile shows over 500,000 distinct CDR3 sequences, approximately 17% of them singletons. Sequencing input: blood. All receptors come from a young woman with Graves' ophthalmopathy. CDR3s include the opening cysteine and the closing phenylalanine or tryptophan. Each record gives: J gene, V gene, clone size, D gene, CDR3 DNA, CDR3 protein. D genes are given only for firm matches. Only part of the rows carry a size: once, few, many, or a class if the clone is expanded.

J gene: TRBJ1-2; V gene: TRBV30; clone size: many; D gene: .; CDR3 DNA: TGTGCCTGGAGTGTAAGTGCTTCCCACACCTTC; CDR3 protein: CAWSVSASHTF
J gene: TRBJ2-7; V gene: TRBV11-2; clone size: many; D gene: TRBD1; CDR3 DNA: TGTGCCAGCAGCAGGGGGCTTACCTACGAGCAGTACTTC; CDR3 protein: CASSRGLTYEQYF
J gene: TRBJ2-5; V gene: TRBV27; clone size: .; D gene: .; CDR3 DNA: TGTGCCAGCAGTTTAGGTGTAGTTAGGGAGACCCAGTACTTC; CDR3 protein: CASSLGVVRETQYF
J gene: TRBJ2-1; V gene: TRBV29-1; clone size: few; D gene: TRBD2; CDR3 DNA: TGCAGCGTTGCGCCTAGCGGCTACAATGAGCAGTTCTTC; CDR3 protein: CSVAPSGYNEQFF
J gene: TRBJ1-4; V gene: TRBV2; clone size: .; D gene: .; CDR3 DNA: TGTGCCAGCGAATATTTTGAAAAACTGTTTTTT; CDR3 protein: CASEYFEKLFF
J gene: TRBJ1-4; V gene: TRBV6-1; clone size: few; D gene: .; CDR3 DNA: TGTGCCAGCAGTGTCACCCTGGAGGGAGGAGAAAAACTGTTTTTT; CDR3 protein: CASSVTLEGGEKLFF
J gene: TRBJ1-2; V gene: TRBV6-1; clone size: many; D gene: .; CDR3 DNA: TGTGCCAGCAGTCGGAAGGGCAGAAACTATGGCTACACCTTC; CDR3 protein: CASSRKGRNYGYTF
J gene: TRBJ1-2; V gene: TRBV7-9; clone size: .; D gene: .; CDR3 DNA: TGTGCCAGCAGCTTAGGGACGCCTGTCTATGGCTACACCTTC; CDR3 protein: CASSLGTPVYGYTF
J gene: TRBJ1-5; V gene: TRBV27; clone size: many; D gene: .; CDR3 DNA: TGTGCCAGCAGTTTAGTGGGGGTCGGCAATCAGCCCCAGCATTTT; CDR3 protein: CASSLVGVGNQPQHF
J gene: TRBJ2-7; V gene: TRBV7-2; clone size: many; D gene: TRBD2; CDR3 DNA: TGTGCCAGCAGCGGGGGGGGTGGCTCCTACGAGCAGTACTTC; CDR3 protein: CASSGGGGSYEQYF
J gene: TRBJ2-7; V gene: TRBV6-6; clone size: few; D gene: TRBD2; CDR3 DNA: TGTGCCAGCAGTTACTCGGGAGGGGAAGCCCTTGTCGAGCAGTACTTC; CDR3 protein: CASSYSGGEALVEQYF
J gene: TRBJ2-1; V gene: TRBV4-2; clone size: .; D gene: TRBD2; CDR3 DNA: TGTGCCAGCAGCCTACGCTGGGGGACTAGCGGGGTGGATGAGCAGTTCTTC; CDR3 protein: CASSLRWGTSGVDEQFF
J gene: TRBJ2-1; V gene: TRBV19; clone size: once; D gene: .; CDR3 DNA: TGTGCCAGTAGTATATCGCCAGGGGGGATTAGTGAGCAGTTCTTC; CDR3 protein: CASSISPGGISEQFF
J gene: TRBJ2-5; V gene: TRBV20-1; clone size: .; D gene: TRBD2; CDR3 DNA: TGCAGTGCTACCCTAGATAATAGCGGGAGGGCCGAGACCCAGTACTTC; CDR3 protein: CSATLDNSGRAETQYF
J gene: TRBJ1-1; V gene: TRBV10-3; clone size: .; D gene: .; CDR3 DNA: TGTGCCATCAGTGACGAGGGGGGGGTTACTGAAGCTTTCTTT; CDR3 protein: CAISDEGGVTEAFF
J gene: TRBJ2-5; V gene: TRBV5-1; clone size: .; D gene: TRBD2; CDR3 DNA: TGCGCCAGCAGCTTCCGGGGGGTCCAAGAGACCCAGTACTTC; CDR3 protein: CASSFRGVQETQYF
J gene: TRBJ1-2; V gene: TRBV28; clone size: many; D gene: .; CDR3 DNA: TGTGCCAGCAGGGGCAGTGTAAACTATGGCTACACCTTC; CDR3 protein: CASRGSVNYGYTF
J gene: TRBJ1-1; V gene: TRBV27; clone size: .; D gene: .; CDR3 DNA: TGTGCCAGCTCTAAGTACGGGGTGGGGGTGGGGATTTTCATGAACACTGAAGCTTTCTTT; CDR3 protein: CASSKYGVGVGIFMNTEAFF
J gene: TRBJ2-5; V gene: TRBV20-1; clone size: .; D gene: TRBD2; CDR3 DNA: TGCAGTGCTAGAGGGCTAGCGGAGAGCCAAGAGGCCCAGTACTTC; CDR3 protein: CSARGLAESQEAQYF
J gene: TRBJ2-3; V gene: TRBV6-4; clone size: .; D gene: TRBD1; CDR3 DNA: TGTGCCAGCAGTGTACAGGGGATCGCTACAGATACGCAGTATTTT; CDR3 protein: CASSVQGIATDTQYF
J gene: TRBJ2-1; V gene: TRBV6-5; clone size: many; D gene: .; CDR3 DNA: TGTGCCAGCAGTTACTCATCACGTCGACTAAACTACAATGAGCAGTTCTTC; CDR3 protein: CASSYSSRRLNYNEQFF
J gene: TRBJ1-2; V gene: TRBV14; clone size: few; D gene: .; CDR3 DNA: TGTGCCAGCAGCCAACCGGAGAACTATGGCTACACCTTC; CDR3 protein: CASSQPENYGYTF
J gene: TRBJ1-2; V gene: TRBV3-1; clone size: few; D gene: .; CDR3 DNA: TGTGCCAGCAGCCACCCCACACGTGGGGGAGTTAGAGGCTACACCTTC; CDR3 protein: CASSHPTRGGVRGYTF
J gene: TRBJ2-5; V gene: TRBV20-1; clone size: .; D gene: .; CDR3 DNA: TGCAGTGCTAAGTCCGGGAGAGACGGGACCCAGTACTTC; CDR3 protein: CSAKSGRDGTQYF
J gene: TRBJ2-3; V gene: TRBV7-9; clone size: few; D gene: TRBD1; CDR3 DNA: TGTGCCAGCAGCTTAGCGGGGACAGGGGGCTTGACAGATACGCAGTATTTT; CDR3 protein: CASSLAGTGGLTDTQYF
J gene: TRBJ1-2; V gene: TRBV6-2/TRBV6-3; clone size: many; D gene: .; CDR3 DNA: TGTGCCAGCAGTTACTCTCCCGGGGCGCATGGCTACACCTTC; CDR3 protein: CASSYSPGAHGYTF
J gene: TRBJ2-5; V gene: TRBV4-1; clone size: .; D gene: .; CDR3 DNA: TGCGCCAGCAGCCCGAATAGGGGGGGAGGCTTAGAGACCCAGTACTTC; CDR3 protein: CASSPNRGGGLETQYF
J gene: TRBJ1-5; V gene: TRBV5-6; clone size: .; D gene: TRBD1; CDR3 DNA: TGTGCCAGCAGCCATCAAGCAGGGGGGGTTCAGCCCCAGCATTTT; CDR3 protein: CASSHQAGGVQPQHF
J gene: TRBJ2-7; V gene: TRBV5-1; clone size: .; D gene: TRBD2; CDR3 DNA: TGCGCCAGCAGCTTTCGTCCGCTAGCGGGGGTTTCCTCCTACAATGAGCAGTACTTC; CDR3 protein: CASSFRPLAGVSSYNEQYF
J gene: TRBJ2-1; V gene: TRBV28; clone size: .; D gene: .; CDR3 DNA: TGTGCCAGCAGTTTAATGGGGGATGGACAAGAGACCCAGTTCTTC; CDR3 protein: CASSLMGDGQETQFF
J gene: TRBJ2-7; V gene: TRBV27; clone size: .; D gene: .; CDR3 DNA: TGTGCCAGCAGTTTTCAACAAGATTACGAGCAGTACTTC; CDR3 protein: CASSFQQDYEQYF
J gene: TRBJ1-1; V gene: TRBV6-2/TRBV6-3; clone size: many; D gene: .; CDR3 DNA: TGTGCCAGCAGTTACTCGCCCGACCTCGGGAACACTGAAGCTTTCTTT; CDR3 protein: CASSYSPDLGNTEAFF
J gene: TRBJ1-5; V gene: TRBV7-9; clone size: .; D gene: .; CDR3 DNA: TGTGCCAGCAGCACCGACAGAGAAAGCAATCAGCCCCAGCATTTT; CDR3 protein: CASSTDRESNQPQHF